The sequence of this TCR beta chain was determined in a study of blood T cell repertoires in COVID-19. Study at large: Samples came from the United States, Italy and Spain, spanning acute and convalescent COVID-19. Nucleic acid was either cDNA or gDNA, and it came from T cells, B-cell-depleted T cells, or PBMCs.

How the authors handled the data: Estimation of nucleated cell counts was performed using reference gene primer amplification. Repertoires were generated with immunoSEQ multiplex PCR, while TCRdb's copy carries only in-frame clones and drops some. The V and J calls and clone size are taken from that table; D and trimming were inferred from the DNA. This sample carries some 300,000 clones, over 75% of them seen once, and the ten largest clones take around 0.92%. Trimming removed 6 bases from V and 4 bases from J; junction bases left unmatched: 9. CDR1 and CDR2 from the germline V gene are SNHLY and FYNNEI. The CDR3 has 15 amino acids.

The sample consisted of PBMCs or T cells enriched from blood (not recorded which). The V gene is TRBV2, the J gene TRBJ2-7; TRBD2 agrees at 10 bases. The TCR sequence derives from a woman aged 25 to 45 who had recovered from COVID-19. CDR3 residues: CASRLAGTGSYEQYF. The CDR3 DNA follows: TGTGCCAGCAGACTAGCGGGAACGGGTTCGTACGAGCAGTACTTC. The full variable domain, its missing parts supplied by reference TRBV2 and TRBJ2-7, is EPEVTQTPSHQVTQMGQEVILRCVPISNHLYFYWYRQILGQKVEFLVSFYNNEISEKSEIFDDQFSVERPDGSNFTLKIRSTKLEDSAMYFCASRLAGTGSYEQYFGPGTRLTVT.